This T cell receptor beta chain was captured by sequencing in a study of shared clonotypes between healthy human individuals. Study-level information: The composition of the donors was a couple of women and a few men aged 18 to 49.

Worth noting for this clone: As yet, its antigen is unknown.

Naive CD8 isolation took CD45RO-negative cells positively selected for CCR7 and excluded terminally differentiated effector memory CD45RA+ cells. This CDR3 region has 13 residues. Germline V lookup: CDR1 LNHNV, CDR2 YYDKDF (reference sequence). V gave up 6 bases and J gave up 2 bases, with 10 bases separating them. Study observations and caveats: Naive subsets usually exceeded memory subsets in estimated richness.

The study ran the assay at deep level. Assay: immunoSEQ multiplex PCR; the TCRdb copy retains only in-frame clones and omits some. The table lists 2 million to 2.5 million clones, roughly 91% of them singletons. This TCR came from a man aged 18 to 35 in good health. Some clones in this sample may be carry-over from other donors' samples. Sequencing was carried out using naive CD8+ T cells from PBMCs. V is TRBV15 and J is TRBJ2-5, with no clear D. The CDR3 loop is CATSTASQETQYF. The CDR3 DNA reads TGTGCCACCAGTACCGCTTCTCAAGAGACCCAGTACTTC.